This section outlines one T cell receptor (beta chain) sequence together with its context. Sequencing was performed with immunoSEQ multiplex PCR; in TCRdb, only in-frame clones are kept and a portion is missing. Of roughly 230,000 clones in the sample, roughly 80% were seen once. The data originate from a study of blood T cell repertoires in COVID-19. Whole-study context: Samples representing acute and convalescent COVID-19 were sourced from the United States, Italy and Spain. In each case, the material was cDNA or gDNA derived from T cells, B-cell-depleted T cells, or PBMCs.

CDR3 size: 12 residues. The V and J ends lost 1 base and 7 bases respectively, with 5 bases between them. Germline-derived CDR1 and CDR2 are SGHAT and FQNNGV. The chain employs TRBV11-2 and TRBJ2-4, with D maybe TRBD2 (5 bases). Input material: peripheral blood. This sequence originates from a woman aged 50 to 60 with acute or convalescent COVID-19. The CDR3 region is CASSLAGNIQYF. CDR3 in DNA: TGTGCCAGCAGCTTAGCGGGGAACATTCAGTACTTC.